The 8 T cell receptor beta chains below were found in one sample sequenced in a study of blood T cell repertoires in COVID-19 (dated by TCRdb to 2020 to 2022). Library prep was done by the immunoSEQ multiplex PCR assay. The table comes from immuneACCESS by way of TCRdb, which keeps in-frame sequences with V and J called. Part of the clones is missing from these tables; in studies checked, under half for an unresolved V gene and the rest for unknown reasons. In all, the sample holds approximately 250,000 clones, and over 70% of those were seen once. The ten largest clonotypes hold over 8.5% of the sample. Sequencing used peripheral blood. These receptors were taken from a human donor in a cohort sampled during active COVID-19.

The J gene is TRBJ2-7, the V gene TRBV28; 10 bases fit TRBD1. CDR1 is MDHEN and CDR2 is SYDVKM in the germline V gene. The CDR3 runs to 15 residues. V gave up 5 bases and J gave up 5 bases; unmatched junction bases: 9. The CDR3 sequence is CASSTAGTGAHEQYF. CDR3 nucleotides: TGTGCCAGCAGTACAGCCGGGACAGGGGCTCACGAGCAGTACTTC.

The J gene is TRBJ2-1, the V gene TRBV5-4; TRBD1 aligns across 9 bases. CDR1 SGHNT and CDR2 YYREEE come from the germline V gene (reference sequence). This CDR3 spans 16 amino acids. V was clipped by 0 bases and J by 8 bases; unmatched bases: 9. CDR3 amino acids: CASSLGPNRGPDEQFF. The CDR3 bases are TGTGCCAGCAGCTTGGGCCCCAACAGGGGGCCGGATGAGCAGTTCTTC.

The chain employs TRBV4-2 and TRBJ2-5; 7 nucleotides line up with TRBD1. This CDR3 has 16 amino acids. The V and J ends lost 4 bases and 1 base, in that order; junction bases with no gene match: 9. Germline CDR1 LGHNA, CDR2 YNFKEQ. CDR3 sequence reads: CASSRTARDSQETQYF. DNA for the CDR3: TGTGCCAGCAGCCGCACCGCCCGGGACAGCCAAGAGACCCAGTACTTC.

The V and J genes are TRBV5-1 and TRBJ2-2; D might be TRBD1 (6 bases). This CDR3 is 14 amino acids long. The ends were cut back, 2 bases at V and 8 bases at J, with 13 bases in the middle. The V gene's germline CDR1 is SGHRS and CDR2 YFSETQ. CDR3 in DNA: TGCGCCAGCAGCTTAACAGGGTCCTCGGGGGAGCTGTTTTTT. Translating gives CASSLTGSSGELFF.

This clone was recorded once. The chain uses TRBV2 and TRBJ2-1, with 7 bases that match TRBD1. The CDR3 totals 16 residues. CDR1 is SNHLY, CDR2 FYNNEI, per germline. The V segment lost 4 bases and the J segment 8 bases; nucleotides outside the gene matches: 14. CDR3 in DNA: TGTGCCAGCAGTGGAAACAGGGGACAAGCCGGGGATGAGCAGTTCTTC. It translates to CASSGNRGQAGDEQFF.

The V call is TRBV7-6, the J call TRBJ2-2; 10 nucleotides match TRBD1. Germline V gene sequence: CDR1 SGHVS, CDR2 FNYEAQ. Unmatched junction bases numbered 9, after V lost 5 bases and J lost 9 bases. CDR3 length: 15 amino acids. The CDR3 DNA sequence: TGTGCCAGCAGCCCCGGGACAGGGGCGGAAAGGGAGCTGTTTTTT. Its translation: CASSPGTGAERELFF.

The rearrangement uses TRBV10-2 and TRBJ1-1, with unresolved D. Trimming left V 1 base short and J 1 base short, with 4 bases between. CDR1 and CDR2 (germline): WSHSY, SAAADI. The CDR3 contains 13 residues. For the CDR3, the DNA is TGCGCCAGCAGTGAGTTGCGGAACACTGAAGCTTTCTTT. Its protein is CASSELRNTEAFF.

The chain joins TRBV5-1 to TRBJ1-2; possibly TRBD1 for D (5 bases). CDR3 length: 13 residues. Germline V gene data show CDR1 as SGHRS and CDR2 as YFSETQ. Trimming removed 1 base from V and 3 bases from J, with 7 bases in between. CDR3 bases: TGCGCCAGCAGCTTGTCGGGGGACTATGGCTACACCTTC. Its translation: CASSLSGDYGYTF. Full variable domain (remainder filled in from reference TRBV5-1 and TRBJ1-2): KAGVTQTPRYLIKTRGQQVTLSCSPISGHRSVSWYQQTPGQGLQFLFEYFSETQRNKGNFPGRFSGRQFSNSRSEMNVSTLELGDSALYLCASSLSGDYGYTFGSGTRLTVV.